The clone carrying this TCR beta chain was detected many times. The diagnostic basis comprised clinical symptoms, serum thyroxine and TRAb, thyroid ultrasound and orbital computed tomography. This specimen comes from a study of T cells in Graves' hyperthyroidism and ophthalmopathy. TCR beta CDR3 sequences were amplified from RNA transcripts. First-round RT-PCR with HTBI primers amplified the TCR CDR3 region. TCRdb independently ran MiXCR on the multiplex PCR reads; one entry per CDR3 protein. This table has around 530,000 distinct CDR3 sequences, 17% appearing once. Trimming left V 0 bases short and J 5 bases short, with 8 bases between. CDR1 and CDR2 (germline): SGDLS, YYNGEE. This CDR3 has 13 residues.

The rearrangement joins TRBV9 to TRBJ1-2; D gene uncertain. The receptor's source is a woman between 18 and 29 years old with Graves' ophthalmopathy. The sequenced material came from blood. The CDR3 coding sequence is TGTGCCAGCAGCGTAGCGCACCAGTATGGCTACACCTTC. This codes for CASSVAHQYGYTF. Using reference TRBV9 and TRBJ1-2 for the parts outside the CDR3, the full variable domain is DSGVTQTPKHLITATGQRVTLRCSPRSGDLSVYWYQQSLDQGLQFLIQYYNGEERAKGNILERFSAQQFPDLHSELNLSSLELGDSALYFCASSVAHQYGYTFGSGTRLTVV.